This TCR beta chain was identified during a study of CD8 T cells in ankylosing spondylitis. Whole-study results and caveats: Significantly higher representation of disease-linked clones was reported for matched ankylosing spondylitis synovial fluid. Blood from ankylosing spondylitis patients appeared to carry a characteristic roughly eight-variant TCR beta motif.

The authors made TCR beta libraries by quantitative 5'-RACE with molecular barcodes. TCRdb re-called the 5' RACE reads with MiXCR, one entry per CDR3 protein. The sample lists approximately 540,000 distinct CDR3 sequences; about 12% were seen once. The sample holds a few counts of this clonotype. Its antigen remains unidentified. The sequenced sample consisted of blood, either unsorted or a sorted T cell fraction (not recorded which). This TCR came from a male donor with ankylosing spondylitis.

CDR3 in amino acids: CSASLAGATDTQYF. CDR3 coding DNA: TGCAGTGCTAGTCTAGCGGGAGCTACAGATACGCAGTATTTT. This chain links TRBV20-1 with TRBJ2-3, with 10 bases lining up with TRBD2. V shed 3 bases, J shed 3 bases, and the junction held 3 bases outside the gene matches. CDR1 DFQATT and CDR2 SNEGSKA come from the germline V gene (reference sequence). The CDR3 is 14 residues long.